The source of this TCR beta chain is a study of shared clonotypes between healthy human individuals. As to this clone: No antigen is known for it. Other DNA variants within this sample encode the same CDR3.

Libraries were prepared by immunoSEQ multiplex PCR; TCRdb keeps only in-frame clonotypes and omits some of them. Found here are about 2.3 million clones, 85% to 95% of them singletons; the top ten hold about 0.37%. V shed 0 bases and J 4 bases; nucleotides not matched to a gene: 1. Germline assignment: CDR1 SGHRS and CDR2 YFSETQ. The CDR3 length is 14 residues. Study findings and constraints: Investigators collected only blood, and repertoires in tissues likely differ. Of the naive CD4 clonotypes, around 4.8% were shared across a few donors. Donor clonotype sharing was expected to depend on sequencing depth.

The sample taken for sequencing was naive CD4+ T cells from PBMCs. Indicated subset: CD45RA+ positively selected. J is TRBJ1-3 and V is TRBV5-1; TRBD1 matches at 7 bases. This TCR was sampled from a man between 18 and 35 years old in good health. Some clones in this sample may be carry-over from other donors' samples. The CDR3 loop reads CASSLAGGGNTIYF. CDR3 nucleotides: TGCGCCAGCAGCTTGGCAGGGGGAGGAAACACCATATATTTT.